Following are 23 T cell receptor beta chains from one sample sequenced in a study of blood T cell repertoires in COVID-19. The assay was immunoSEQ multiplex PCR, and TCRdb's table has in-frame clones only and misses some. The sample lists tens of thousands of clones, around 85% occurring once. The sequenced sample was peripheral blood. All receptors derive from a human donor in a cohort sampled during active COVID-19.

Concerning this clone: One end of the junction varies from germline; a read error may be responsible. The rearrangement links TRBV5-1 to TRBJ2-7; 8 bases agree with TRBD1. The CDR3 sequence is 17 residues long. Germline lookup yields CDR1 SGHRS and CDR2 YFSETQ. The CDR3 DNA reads TGCGCCAGCAGCTTTAGTAGGCAGGGGGCGAAGTCCATTTTCTCGGACTTC. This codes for CASSFSRQGAKSIFSDF.

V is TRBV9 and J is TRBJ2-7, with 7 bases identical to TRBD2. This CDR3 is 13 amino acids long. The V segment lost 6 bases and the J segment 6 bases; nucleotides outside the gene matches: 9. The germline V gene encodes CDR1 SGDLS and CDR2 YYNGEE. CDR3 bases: TGTGCCAGCAACCGCGGAGGGGAGGGCGAGCAGTACTTC. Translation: CASNRGGEGEQYF.

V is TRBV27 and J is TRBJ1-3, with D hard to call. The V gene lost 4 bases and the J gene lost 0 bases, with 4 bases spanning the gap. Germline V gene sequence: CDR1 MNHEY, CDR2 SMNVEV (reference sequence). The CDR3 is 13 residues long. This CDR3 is CASSSHSGNTIYF. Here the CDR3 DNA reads TGTGCCAGCAGTTCCCACTCTGGAAACACCATATATTTT.

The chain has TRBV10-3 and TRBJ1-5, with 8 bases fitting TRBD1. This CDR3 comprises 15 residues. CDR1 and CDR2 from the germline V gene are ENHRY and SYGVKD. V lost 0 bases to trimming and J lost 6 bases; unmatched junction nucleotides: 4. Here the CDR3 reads CAISESTGGSQPQHF. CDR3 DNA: TGTGCCATCAGTGAGTCCACAGGGGGAAGTCAGCCCCAGCATTTT.

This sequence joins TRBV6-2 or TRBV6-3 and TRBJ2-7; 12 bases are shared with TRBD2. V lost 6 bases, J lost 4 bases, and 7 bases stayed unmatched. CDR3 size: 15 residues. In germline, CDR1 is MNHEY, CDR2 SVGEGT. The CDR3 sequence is CASSALAGGIYEQYF. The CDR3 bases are TGTGCCAGCAGCGCCCTAGCGGGGGGGATTTACGAGCAGTACTTC.

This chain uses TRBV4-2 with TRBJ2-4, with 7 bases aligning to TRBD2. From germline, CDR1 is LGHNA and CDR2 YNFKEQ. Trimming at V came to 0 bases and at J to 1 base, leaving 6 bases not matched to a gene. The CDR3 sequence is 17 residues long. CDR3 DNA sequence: TGTGCCAGCAGCCAAGATGGAAGCGGGGTGGCCAAAAACATTCAGTACTTC. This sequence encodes CASSQDGSGVAKNIQYF.

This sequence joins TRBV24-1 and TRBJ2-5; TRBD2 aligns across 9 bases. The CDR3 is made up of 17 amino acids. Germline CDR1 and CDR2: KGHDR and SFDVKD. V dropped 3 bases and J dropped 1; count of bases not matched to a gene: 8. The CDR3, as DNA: TGTGCCACCAGTGATGGGGGGGCGGGAGGGCCCCAAGAGACCCAGTACTTC. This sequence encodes CATSDGGAGGPQETQYF.

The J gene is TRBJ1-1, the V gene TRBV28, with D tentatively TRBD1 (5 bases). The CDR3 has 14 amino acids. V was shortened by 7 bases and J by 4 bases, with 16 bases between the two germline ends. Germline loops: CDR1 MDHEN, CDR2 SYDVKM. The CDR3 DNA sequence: TGTGCCAGCACCCCGGCCGGGGGAGGCACTGAAGCTTTCTTT. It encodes CASTPAGGGTEAFF.

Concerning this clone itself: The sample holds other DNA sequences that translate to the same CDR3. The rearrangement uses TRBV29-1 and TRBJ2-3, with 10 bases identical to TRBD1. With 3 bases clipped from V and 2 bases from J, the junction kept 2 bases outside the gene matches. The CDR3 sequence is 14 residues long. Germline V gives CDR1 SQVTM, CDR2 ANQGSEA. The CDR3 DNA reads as TGCAGCGTTGAGGGACAGGGGTACACAGATACGCAGTATTTT. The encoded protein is CSVEGQGYTDTQYF.

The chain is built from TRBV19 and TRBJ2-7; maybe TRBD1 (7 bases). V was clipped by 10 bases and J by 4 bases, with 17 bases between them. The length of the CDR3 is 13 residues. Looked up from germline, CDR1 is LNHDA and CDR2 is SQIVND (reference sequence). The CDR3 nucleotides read TGTGCCACCAGGGGGGAGTCCCGGTACGAGCAGTACTTC. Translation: CATRGESRYEQYF.

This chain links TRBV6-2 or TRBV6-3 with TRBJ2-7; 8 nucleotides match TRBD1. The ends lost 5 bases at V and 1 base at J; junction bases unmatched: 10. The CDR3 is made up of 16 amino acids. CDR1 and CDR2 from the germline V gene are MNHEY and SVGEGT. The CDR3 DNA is TGTGCCAGCAGTGCCCCTGGGACAGGTAGATCCTACGAGCAGTACTTC. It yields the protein CASSAPGTGRSYEQYF.

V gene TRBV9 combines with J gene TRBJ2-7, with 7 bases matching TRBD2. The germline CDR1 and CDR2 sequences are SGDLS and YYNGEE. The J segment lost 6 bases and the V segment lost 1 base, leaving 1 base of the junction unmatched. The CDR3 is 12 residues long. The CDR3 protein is CASSVWGGEQYF. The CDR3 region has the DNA TGTGCCAGCAGCGTATGGGGGGGCGAGCAGTACTTC.

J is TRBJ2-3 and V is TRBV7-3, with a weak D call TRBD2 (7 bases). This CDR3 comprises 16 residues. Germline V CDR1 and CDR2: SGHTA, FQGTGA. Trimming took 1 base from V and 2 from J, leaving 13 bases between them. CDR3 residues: CASSLKGGPNTDTQYF. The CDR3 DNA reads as TGTGCCAGCAGCTTAAAGGGGGGGCCCAACACAGATACGCAGTATTTT.

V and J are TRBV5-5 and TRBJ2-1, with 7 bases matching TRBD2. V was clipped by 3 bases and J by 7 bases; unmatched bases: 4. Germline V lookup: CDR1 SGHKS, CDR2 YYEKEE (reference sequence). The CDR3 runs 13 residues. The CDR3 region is CASSSSGANEQFF. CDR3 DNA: TGTGCCAGCAGCTCAAGCGGGGCAAATGAGCAGTTCTTC.

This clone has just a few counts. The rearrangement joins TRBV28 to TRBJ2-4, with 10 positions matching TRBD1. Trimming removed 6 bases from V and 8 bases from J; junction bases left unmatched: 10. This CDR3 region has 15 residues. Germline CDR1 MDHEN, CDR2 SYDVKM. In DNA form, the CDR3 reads TGTGCCAGCAGCGGGACCGGGACAGGGGACTACATTCAGTACTTC. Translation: CASSGTGTGDYIQYF.

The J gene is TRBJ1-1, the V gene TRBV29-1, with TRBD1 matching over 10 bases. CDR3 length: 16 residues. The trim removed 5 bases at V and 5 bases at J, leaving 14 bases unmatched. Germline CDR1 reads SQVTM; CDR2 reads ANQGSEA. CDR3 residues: CSVPGQGGVGRTEAFF. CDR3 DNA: TGCAGCGTTCCCGGACAGGGGGGGGTAGGGAGGACTGAAGCTTTCTTT. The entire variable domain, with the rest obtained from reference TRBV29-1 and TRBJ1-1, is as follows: SAVISQKPSRDICQRGTSLTIQCQVDSQVTMMFWYRQQPGQSLTLIATANQGSEATYESGFVIDKFPISRPNLTFSTLTVSNMSPEDSSIYLCSVPGQGGVGRTEAFFGQGTRLTVV.

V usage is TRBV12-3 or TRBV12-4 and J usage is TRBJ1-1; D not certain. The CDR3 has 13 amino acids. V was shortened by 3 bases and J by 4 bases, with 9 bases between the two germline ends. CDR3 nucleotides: TGTGCCAGCAGTTTCCGGGGAGGCACTGAAGCTTTCTTT. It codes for CASSFRGGTEAFF.

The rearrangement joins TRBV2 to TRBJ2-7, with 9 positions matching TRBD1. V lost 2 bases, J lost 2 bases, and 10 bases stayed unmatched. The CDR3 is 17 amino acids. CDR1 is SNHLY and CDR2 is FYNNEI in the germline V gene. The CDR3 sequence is CASSEYEFGTGTYEQYF. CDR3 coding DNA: TGTGCCAGCAGTGAATACGAATTTGGGACAGGGACCTACGAGCAGTACTTC. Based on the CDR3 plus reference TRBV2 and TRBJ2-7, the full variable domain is EPEVTQTPSHQVTQMGQEVILRCVPISNHLYFYWYRQILGQKVEFLVSFYNNEISEKSEIFDDQFSVERPDGSNFTLKIRSTKLEDSAMYFCASSEYEFGTGTYEQYFGPGTRLTVT.

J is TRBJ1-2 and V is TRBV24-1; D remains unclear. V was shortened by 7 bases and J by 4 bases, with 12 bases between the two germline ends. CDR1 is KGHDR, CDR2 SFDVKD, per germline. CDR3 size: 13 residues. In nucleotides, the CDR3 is TGTGCCACCAGCACGGGAAACCTCTATGGCTACACCTTC. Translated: CATSTGNLYGYTF.

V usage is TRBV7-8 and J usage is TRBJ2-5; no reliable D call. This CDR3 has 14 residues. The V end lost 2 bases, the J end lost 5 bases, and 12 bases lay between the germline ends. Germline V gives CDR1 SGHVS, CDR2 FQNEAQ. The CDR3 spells CASSLNLPGETQYF. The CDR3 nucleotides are TGTGCCAGCAGCTTAAACTTACCCGGGGAGACCCAGTACTTC.

Here the CDR3 DNA reads TGTGCCAGCGCAGGGACAGGGTTTTCGTATACGCAGTATTTT. Its translation: CASAGTGFSYTQYF. The V and J genes are TRBV10-3 and TRBJ2-3, with 9 positions matching TRBD1. The CDR3 spans 14 residues. With V trimmed by 10 bases and J by 7 bases, 12 bases remained unmatched. Germline values: CDR1 ENHRY, CDR2 SYGVKD.

CDR3 nucleotides: TGTGCCAGCAGCGTAGAGGGGGTCTACACTGAAGCTTTCTTT. Its protein product is CASSVEGVYTEAFF. The chain uses TRBV9 and TRBJ1-1; D perhaps matches TRBD1 (6 bases). Trimming stripped 0 bases from V and 3 bases from J, with 9 bases between. CDR3 length: 14 residues. From germline, CDR1 is SGDLS and CDR2 YYNGEE.

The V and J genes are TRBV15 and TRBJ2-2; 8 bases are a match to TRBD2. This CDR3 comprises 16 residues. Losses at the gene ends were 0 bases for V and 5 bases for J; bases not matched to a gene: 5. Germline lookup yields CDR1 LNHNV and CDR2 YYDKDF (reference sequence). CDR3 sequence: CATSRDGGRSTGELFF. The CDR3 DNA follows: TGTGCCACCAGCAGAGATGGCGGGAGGAGTACCGGGGAGCTGTTTTTT.